The 21 T cell receptor beta chains below were found in one sample sequenced in a study of cytomegalovirus exposure and HLA in healthy donors (dated by TCRdb to between 2016 and 2019). The method was the immunoSEQ multiplex PCR assay. The multiplex PCR relied on a mix of 60 forward primers for TCR Vbeta segments and 13 reverse primers for TCR Jbeta segments. TCRdb took over this immuneACCESS table, retaining in-frame rearrangements with V and J assigned. Such tables are incomplete; in checked studies, under half of the missing clones stem from an unresolved V gene, and the remainder is unexplained. The sample table holds approximately 140,000 clones, of which 63% were seen once. Approximately 6.6% of the sample rests with the top ten. Sequenced material: PBMCs. The origin of the receptors is a woman aged 60-75 years in good health and CMV-seropositive.

This chain links TRBV5-1 with TRBJ2-1; 7 bases are shared with TRBD2. Unmatched junction bases numbered 12, after V lost 4 bases and J lost 5 bases. Per germline, CDR1 SGHRS and CDR2 YFSETQ. CDR3 length: 16 amino acids. CDR3 amino acids: CASSRLGGRAHNEQFF. The CDR3 bases are TGCGCCAGCAGCCGCCTGGGGGGGAGGGCCCACAATGAGCAGTTCTTC.

Here the CDR3 reads CSVDPRTGRTEAFF. The CDR3 region has the DNA TGCAGCGTTGACCCCAGGACAGGGAGGACTGAAGCTTTCTTT. This chain joins TRBV29-1 and TRBJ1-1; 8 nucleotides align to TRBD1. The ends lost 3 bases at V and 5 bases at J; junction bases unmatched: 8. CDR1 and CDR2 from the germline V gene are SQVTM and ANQGSEA. This CDR3 is 14 amino acids long.

The chain combines TRBV7-9 with TRBJ1-1; no definite D call. The germline gives CDR1 SEHNR, CDR2 FQNEAQ (reference sequence). The CDR3 sequence is 13 residues long. Between the trimmed V and J ends, which lost 2 bases and 0 bases, there was a span of 4 bases. The CDR3 region is CASSLPLNTEAFF. CDR3 bases: TGTGCCAGCAGCTTACCTCTGAACACTGAAGCTTTCTTT. The entire variable domain, with the rest obtained from reference TRBV7-9 and TRBJ1-1, is as follows: DTGVSQNPRHKITKRGQNVTFRCDPISEHNRLYWYRQTLGQGPEFLTYFQNEAQLEKSRLLSDRFSAERPKGSFSTLEIQRTEQGDSAMYLCASSLPLNTEAFFGQGTRLTVV.

This rearrangement joins TRBV5-6 to TRBJ2-7, with 7 bases that match TRBD2. V shed 3 bases and J 0 bases; nucleotides not matched to a gene: 9. Germline CDR1 SGHDT, CDR2 YYEEEE. CDR3 size: 16 residues. This chain's CDR3 is CASSSILREYSYEQYF. In DNA form, the CDR3 reads TGTGCCAGCAGCTCTATACTGCGGGAGTACTCCTACGAGCAGTACTTC. The whole variable domain, remainder taken from reference TRBV5-6 and TRBJ2-7, is DAGVTQSPTHLIKTRGQQVTLRCSPKSGHDTVSWYQQALGQGPQFIFQYYEEEERQRGNFPDRFSGHQFPNYSSELNVNALLLGDSALYLCASSSILREYSYEQYFGPGTRLTVT.

This sequence joins TRBV30 and TRBJ2-7; 10 nucleotides agree with TRBD1. Germline-derived CDR1 and CDR2 are GTSNPN and SVGIG (reference sequence). The J segment lost 4 bases and the V segment lost 1 base, leaving 10 bases of the junction unmatched. The length of the CDR3 is 16 residues. In DNA, the CDR3 is TGTGCCTGGAGTGACTCAGGGACAGGGGATCCGTACGAGCAGTACTTC. Translated, it gives CAWSDSGTGDPYEQYF.

This rearrangement joins TRBV27 to TRBJ2-5; 7 bases line up with TRBD2. V gave up 6 bases and J gave up 2 bases; unmatched junction bases: 9. The CDR3 runs 15 residues. Germline CDR1 reads MNHEY; CDR2 reads SMNVEV (reference sequence). The DNA of the CDR3 is TGTGCCAGCAGCGCCAGAAGGGGAGGGCAAGAGACCCAGTACTTC. Its protein product is CASSARRGGQETQYF.

The rearrangement links TRBV28 to TRBJ1-2, with 7 nucleotides matching TRBD1. The CDR3 spans 11 residues. The germline V gene encodes CDR1 MDHEN and CDR2 SYDVKM. The ends lost 5 bases at V and 8 bases at J; junction bases unmatched: 2. The CDR3 nucleotides are TGTGCCAGCAGTACAGGGGAAGGCTACACCTTC. It specifies CASSTGEGYTF.

V gene TRBV6-1 combines with J gene TRBJ1-2; D might be TRBD1 (5 bases). The CDR3 covers 16 residues. V lost 4 bases to trimming and J lost 7 bases, with 22 bases between them. Germline CDR1 and CDR2: MNHNS and SASEGT. The chain's CDR3 is CASSGGVGGTTTGYTF. CDR3 sequence (DNA): TGTGCCAGCAGTGGTGGGGTGGGGGGGACCACAACTGGCTACACCTTC.

This clone was seen a handful of times. Germline is not matched at one junction end, which may reflect a read error. The chain joins TRBV7-7 to TRBJ2-7, with 11 bases fitting TRBD2. The CDR3 sequence is 14 residues long. Germline-derived CDR1 and CDR2 are SSHAT and FNYEAQ (reference sequence). CDR3 nucleotides: TGTGCTAGCAGCTTAGCGGGAGGGGCGTATGAGCAGTACTTC. It yields the protein CASSLAGGAYEQYF. Combining the CDR3 with reference TRBV7-7 and TRBJ2-7 gives the whole variable domain GAGVSQSPRYKVTKRGQDVTLRCDPISSHATLYWYQQALGQGPEFLTYFNYEAQPDKSGLPSDRFSAERPEGSISTLTIQRTEQRDSAMYRCASSLAGGAYEQYFGPGTRLTVT.

V gene TRBV11-2 combines with J gene TRBJ2-1; 8 bases agree with TRBD2. V was pared by 1 base and J by 6 bases, with 14 bases of the junction left unmatched. The V gene's germline CDR1 is SGHAT and CDR2 FQNNGV. The CDR3 contains 18 residues. The CDR3 DNA reads as TGTGCCAGCAGCTTAGCCCCACCCTCCGGGAGGGCTCGCAATGAGCAGTTCTTC. Residues: CASSLAPPSGRARNEQFF.

The chain has TRBV19 and TRBJ2-5; D not resolved. This CDR3 is built from 12 residues. Germline assignment: CDR1 LNHDA and CDR2 SQIVND (reference sequence). The germline V and J ends were trimmed by 5 bases and 5 bases, with 9 bases remaining between them. The CDR3 DNA follows: TGTGCCAGTAGTTTGGCCGGGGAGACCCAGTACTTC. Translation: CASSLAGETQYF.

V gene TRBV14 combines with J gene TRBJ2-5, with TRBD2 as a possible D gene (5 bases). V was shortened by 5 bases and J by 2 bases, with 18 bases between the two germline ends. CDR1 and CDR2 from the germline V gene are SGHDN and FVKESK. The CDR3 length is 16 residues. CDR3 in DNA: TGTGCCAGCAGCACCGCCCGGTCTAGCCTGCAAGAGACCCAGTACTTC. Encoded protein: CASSTARSSLQETQYF.

This clone appeared once. The chain employs TRBV6-6 and TRBJ2-4; no firm D call. This CDR3 is 16 amino acids long. Germline values: CDR1 MNHNY, CDR2 SVGAGI (reference sequence). Trimming removed 7 bases from V and 0 bases from J, with 16 bases in between. The CDR3 bases are TGTGCCAGCATCGACTTTGCCGGCCCAGCCAAAAACATTCAGTACTTC. It translates to CASIDFAGPAKNIQYF.

The chain uses TRBV19 and TRBJ1-3; no clear D gene. CDR1 is LNHDA and CDR2 is SQIVND in the germline V gene (reference sequence). This CDR3 is built from 13 residues. Deletions cut 3 bases from V and 7 bases from J, with 10 bases between. For the CDR3, the DNA is TGTGCCAGTAGTATCGGAGCGGACAACACCATATATTTT. Its protein is CASSIGADNTIYF.

This chain links TRBV27 with TRBJ1-2, with D perhaps matching TRBD1 (5 bases). The CDR3 spans 16 residues. Looked up from germline, CDR1 is MNHEY and CDR2 is SMNVEV (reference sequence). Trimming left V 3 bases short and J 3 bases short, with 17 bases between. This chain's CDR3 is CASSFRARARDYGYTF. As DNA, the CDR3 is TGTGCCAGCAGTTTCCGGGCCAGGGCTCGCGACTATGGCTACACCTTC.

The chain couples TRBV5-1 to TRBJ2-1, with TRBD1 matching over 9 bases. Germline lookup yields CDR1 SGHRS and CDR2 YFSETQ. V lost 5 bases to trimming and J lost 4 bases; unmatched junction nucleotides: 4. The CDR3 length is 14 residues. CDR3 in amino acids: CASSPGQGYNEQFF. The CDR3 coding sequence is TGCGCCAGCAGTCCGGGACAGGGTTACAATGAGCAGTTCTTC.

The chain is built from TRBV4-2 and TRBJ2-2; possible D gene TRBD1, 5 bases. This CDR3 has 17 residues. V was cut by 0 bases and J by 0 bases, with 11 bases left in between. Germline CDR1 LGHNA, CDR2 YNFKEQ. CDR3 nucleotides: TGTGCCAGCAGCCAAGATCAGTGGACAACGAACACCGGGGAGCTGTTTTTT. Protein sequence: CASSQDQWTTNTGELFF.

The rearrangement joins TRBV7-2 to TRBJ2-7; 10 bases are a match to TRBD2. This CDR3 has 16 amino acids. The germline gives CDR1 SGHTA, CDR2 FQGNSA. The J segment lost 4 bases and the V segment lost 3 bases, leaving 9 bases of the junction unmatched. The chain's CDR3 is CASSFGVRAGGYEQYF. The CDR3 DNA reads as TGTGCCAGCAGCTTTGGGGTTAGAGCGGGAGGGTACGAGCAGTACTTC.

This chain connects TRBV5-1 to TRBJ2-3; TRBD2 matches at 9 bases. With V trimmed by 0 bases and J by 3 bases, 8 bases remained unmatched. The CDR3 extends over 17 amino acids. Looked up from germline, CDR1 is SGHRS and CDR2 is YFSETQ. In nucleotides, the CDR3 is TGCGCCAGCAGCTTGGGGCTAGCGGGAAGTAGGACAGATACGCAGTATTTT. Encoded protein: CASSLGLAGSRTDTQYF.

The rearrangement links TRBV4-1 to TRBJ2-7, with a weak D call TRBD1 (6 bases). Germline CDR1 reads MGHRA; CDR2 reads YSYEKL. CDR3 length: 15 residues. V was pared by 1 base and J by 2 bases, with 12 bases between. This chain's CDR3 is CASSQVQGPTYEQYF. The DNA of the CDR3 is TGCGCCAGCAGCCAAGTTCAGGGGCCCACCTACGAGCAGTACTTC.

The J gene is TRBJ2-7, the V gene TRBV28; 8 positions match TRBD1. CDR3 length: 12 amino acids. CDR1 MDHEN and CDR2 SYDVKM come from the germline V gene. The J segment lost 6 bases and the V segment lost 5 bases, leaving 3 bases of the junction unmatched. The CDR3 sequence: CASSRTGIEQYF. CDR3 nucleotide sequence: TGTGCCAGCAGTCGGACAGGGATCGAGCAGTACTTC. Combining the CDR3 with reference TRBV28 and TRBJ2-7 gives the whole variable domain DVKVTQSSRYLVKRTGEKVFLECVQDMDHENMFWYRQDPGLGLRLIYFSYDVKMKEKGDIPEGYSVSREKKERFSLILESASTNQTSMYLCASSRTGIEQYFGPGTRLTVT.